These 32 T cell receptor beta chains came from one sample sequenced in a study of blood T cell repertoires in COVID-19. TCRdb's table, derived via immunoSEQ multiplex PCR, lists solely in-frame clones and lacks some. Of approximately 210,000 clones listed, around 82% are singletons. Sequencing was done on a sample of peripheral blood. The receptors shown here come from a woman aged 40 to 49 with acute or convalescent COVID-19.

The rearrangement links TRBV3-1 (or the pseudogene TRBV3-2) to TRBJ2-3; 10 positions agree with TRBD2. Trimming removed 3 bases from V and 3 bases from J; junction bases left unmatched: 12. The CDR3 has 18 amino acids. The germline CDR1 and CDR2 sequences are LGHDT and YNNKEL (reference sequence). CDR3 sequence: CASSQQVSSGRRTDTQYF. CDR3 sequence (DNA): TGTGCCAGCAGCCAGCAGGTCTCTAGCGGGAGAAGGACAGATACGCAGTATTTT.

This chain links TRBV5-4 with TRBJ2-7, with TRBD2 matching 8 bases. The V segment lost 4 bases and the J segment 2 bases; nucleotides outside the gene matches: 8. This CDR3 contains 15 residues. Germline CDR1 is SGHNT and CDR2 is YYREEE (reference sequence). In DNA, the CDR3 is TGTGCCAGCAGCCCGGGACTAGATAGTACCTACGAGCAGTACTTC. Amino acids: CASSPGLDSTYEQYF.

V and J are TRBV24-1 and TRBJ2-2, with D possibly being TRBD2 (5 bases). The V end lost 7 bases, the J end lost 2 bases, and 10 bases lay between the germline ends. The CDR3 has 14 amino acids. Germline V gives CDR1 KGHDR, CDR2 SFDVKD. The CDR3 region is CATRAGPNTGELFF. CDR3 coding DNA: TGTGCCACCAGGGCGGGCCCTAACACCGGGGAGCTGTTTTTT.

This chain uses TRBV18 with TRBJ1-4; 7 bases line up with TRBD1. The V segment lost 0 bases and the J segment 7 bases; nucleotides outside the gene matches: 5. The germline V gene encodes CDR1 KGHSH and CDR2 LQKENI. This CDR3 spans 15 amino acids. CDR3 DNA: TGTGCCAGCTCACCACCGTCAGGGGGTACTGAAAAACTGTTTTTT. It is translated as CASSPPSGGTEKLFF.

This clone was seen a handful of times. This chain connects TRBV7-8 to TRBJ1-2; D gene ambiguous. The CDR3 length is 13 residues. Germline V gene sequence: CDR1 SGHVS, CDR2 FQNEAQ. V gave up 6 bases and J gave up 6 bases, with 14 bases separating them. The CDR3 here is CASSPSGLDGYTF. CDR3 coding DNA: TGTGCCAGCAGTCCCTCGGGATTAGATGGCTACACCTTC.

Here the CDR3 DNA reads TGTGCCGTCACGAGGGGGGGAGAGACCCAGTACTTC. Protein product: CAVTRGGETQYF. The V call is TRBV5-3, the J call TRBJ2-5; possibly TRBD2 for D (7 bases). TRBV5-3 is recorded as an ORF, its role being uncertain. The ends were cut back, 10 bases at V and 4 bases at J, with 14 bases in the middle. The CDR3 is 12 amino acids.

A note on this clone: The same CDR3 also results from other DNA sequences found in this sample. The CDR3 region is CASSLDRGEKLFF. CDR3 sequence (DNA): TGTGCCAGCAGCCTCGACAGGGGTGAAAAACTGTTTTTT. The J gene is TRBJ1-4, the V gene TRBV12-3 or TRBV12-4, with 8 positions matching TRBD1. The CDR3 runs 13 residues. V dropped 6 bases and J dropped 7; count of bases not matched to a gene: 4.

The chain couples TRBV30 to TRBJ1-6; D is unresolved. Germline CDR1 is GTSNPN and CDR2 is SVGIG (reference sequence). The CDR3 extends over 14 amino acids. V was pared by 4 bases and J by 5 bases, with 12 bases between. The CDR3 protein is CAWTAAANNSPLHF. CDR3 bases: TGTGCCTGGACCGCGGCAGCGAATAATTCACCCCTCCACTTT.

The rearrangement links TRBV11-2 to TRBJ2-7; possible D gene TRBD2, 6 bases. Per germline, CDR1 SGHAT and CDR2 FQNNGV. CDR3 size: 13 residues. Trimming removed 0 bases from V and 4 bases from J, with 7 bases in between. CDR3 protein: CASSLDREYEQYF. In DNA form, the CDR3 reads TGTGCCAGCAGCTTAGATCGGGAGTACGAGCAGTACTTC.

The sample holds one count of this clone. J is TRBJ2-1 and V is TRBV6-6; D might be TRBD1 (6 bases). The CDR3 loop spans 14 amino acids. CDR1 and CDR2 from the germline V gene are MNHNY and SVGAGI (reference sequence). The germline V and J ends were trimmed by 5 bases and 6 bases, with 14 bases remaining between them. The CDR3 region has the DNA TGTGCCAGCAGTCAAATCTACAGGGTCAATGAGCAGTTCTTC. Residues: CASSQIYRVNEQFF.

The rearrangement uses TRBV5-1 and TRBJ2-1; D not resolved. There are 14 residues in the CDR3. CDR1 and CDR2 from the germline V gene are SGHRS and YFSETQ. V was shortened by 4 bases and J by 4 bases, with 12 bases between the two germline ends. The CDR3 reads CASSPRRVYNEQFF. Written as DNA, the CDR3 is TGCGCCAGCAGCCCCCGTCGGGTATACAATGAGCAGTTCTTC.

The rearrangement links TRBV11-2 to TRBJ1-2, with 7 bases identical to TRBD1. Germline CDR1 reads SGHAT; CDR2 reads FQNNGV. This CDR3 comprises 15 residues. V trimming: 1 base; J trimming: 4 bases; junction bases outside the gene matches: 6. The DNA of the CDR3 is TGTGCCAGCAGCTTAGTCGTGGGACAGAGCTATGGCTACACCTTC. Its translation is CASSLVVGQSYGYTF.

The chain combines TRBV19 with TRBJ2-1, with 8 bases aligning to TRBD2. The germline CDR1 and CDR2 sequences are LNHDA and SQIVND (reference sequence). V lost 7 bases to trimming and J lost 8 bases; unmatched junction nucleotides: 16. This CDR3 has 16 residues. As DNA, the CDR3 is TGTGCCAGTACCGATCCCCGGCGGGGGGAGATCGATGAGCAGTTCTTC. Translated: CASTDPRRGEIDEQFF.

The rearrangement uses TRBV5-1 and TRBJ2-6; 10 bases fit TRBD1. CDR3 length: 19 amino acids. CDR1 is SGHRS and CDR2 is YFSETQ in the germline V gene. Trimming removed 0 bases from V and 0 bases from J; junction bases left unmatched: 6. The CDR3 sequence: CASSLVTGGVGSGANVLTF. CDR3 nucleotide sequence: TGCGCCAGCAGCTTGGTGACAGGGGGCGTGGGCTCTGGGGCCAACGTCCTGACTTTC.

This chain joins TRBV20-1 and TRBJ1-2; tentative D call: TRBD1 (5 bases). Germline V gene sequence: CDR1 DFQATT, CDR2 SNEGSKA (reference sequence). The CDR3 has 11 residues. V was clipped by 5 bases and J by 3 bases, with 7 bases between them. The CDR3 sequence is CSAEQDYGYTF. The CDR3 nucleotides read TGCAGTGCTGAACAGGACTATGGCTACACCTTC.

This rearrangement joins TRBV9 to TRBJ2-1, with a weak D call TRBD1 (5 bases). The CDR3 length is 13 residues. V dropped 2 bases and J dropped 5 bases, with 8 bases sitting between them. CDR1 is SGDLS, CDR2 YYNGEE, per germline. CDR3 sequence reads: CASSVIRDNEQFF. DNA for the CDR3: TGTGCCAGCAGCGTGATCAGGGACAATGAGCAGTTCTTC. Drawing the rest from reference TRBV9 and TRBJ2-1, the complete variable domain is DSGVTQTPKHLITATGQRVTLRCSPRSGDLSVYWYQQSLDQGLQFLIQYYNGEERAKGNILERFSAQQFPDLHSELNLSSLELGDSALYFCASSVIRDNEQFFGPGTRLTVL.

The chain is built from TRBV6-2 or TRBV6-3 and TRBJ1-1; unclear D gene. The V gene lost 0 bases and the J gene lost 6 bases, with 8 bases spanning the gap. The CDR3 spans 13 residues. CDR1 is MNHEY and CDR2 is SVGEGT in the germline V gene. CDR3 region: CASSYSGGSEAFF. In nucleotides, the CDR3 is TGTGCCAGCAGTTACTCAGGAGGATCTGAAGCTTTCTTT.

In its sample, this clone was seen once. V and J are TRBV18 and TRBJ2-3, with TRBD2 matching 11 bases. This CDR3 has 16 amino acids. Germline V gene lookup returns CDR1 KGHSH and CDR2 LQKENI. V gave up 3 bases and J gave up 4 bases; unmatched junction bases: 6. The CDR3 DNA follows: TGTGCCAGCTCACCGGGACTAGCGGCATGGGCAGATACGCAGTATTTT. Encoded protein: CASSPGLAAWADTQYF.

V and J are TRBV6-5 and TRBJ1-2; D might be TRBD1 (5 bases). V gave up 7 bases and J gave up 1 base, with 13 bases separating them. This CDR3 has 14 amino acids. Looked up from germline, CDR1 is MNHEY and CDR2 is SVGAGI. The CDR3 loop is CASIRLDNNYGYTF. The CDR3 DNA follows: TGTGCCAGCATCCGCCTGGACAATAACTATGGCTACACCTTC.

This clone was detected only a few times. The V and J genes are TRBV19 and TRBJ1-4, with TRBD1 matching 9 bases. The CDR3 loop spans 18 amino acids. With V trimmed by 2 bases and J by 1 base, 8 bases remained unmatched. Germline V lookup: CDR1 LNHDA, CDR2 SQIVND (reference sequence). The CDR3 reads CASSIKGQGVGTNEKLFF. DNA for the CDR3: TGTGCCAGTAGTATAAAGGGACAGGGCGTTGGAACTAATGAAAAACTGTTTTTT.

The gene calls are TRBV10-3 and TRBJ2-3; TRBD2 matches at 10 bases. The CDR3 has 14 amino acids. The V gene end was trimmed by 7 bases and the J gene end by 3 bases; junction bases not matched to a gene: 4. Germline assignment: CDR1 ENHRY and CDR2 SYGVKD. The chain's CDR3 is CAITAGGPTDTQYF. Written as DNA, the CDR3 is TGTGCCATCACAGCGGGAGGGCCTACAGATACGCAGTATTTT.

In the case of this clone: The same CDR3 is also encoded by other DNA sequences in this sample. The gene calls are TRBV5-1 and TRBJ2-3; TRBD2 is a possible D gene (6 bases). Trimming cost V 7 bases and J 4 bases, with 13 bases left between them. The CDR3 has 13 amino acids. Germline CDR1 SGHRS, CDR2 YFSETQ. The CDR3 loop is CASQTSGSDTQYF. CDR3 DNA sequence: TGCGCCAGCCAAACCAGCGGGTCAGATACGCAGTATTTT.

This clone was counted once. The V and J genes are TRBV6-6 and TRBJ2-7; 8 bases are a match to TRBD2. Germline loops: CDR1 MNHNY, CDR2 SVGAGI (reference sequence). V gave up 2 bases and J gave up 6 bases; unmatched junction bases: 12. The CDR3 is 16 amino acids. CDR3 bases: TGTGCCAGCAGTTACGAACCCGGGCGGGGGGCCCGCGAGCAGTACTTC. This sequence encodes CASSYEPGRGAREQYF.

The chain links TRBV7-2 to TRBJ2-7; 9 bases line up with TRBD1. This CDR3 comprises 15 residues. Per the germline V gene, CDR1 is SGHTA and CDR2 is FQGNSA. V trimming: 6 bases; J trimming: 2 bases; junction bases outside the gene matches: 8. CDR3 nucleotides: TGTGCCAGCAGTTTCTTGGACAGGGGTACCTACGAGCAGTACTTC. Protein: CASSFLDRGTYEQYF.

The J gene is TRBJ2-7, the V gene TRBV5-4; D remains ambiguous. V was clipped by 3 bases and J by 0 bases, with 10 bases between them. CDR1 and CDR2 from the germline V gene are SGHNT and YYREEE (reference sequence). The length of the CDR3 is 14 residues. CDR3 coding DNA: TGTGCCAGCAGCTCCCGCTCGAGCTCCTACGAGCAGTACTTC. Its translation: CASSSRSSSYEQYF.

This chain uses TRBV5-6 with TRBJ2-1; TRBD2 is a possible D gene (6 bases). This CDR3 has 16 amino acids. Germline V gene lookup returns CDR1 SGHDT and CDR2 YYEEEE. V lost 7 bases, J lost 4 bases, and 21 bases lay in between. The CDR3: CASRSSTRGAYNEQFF. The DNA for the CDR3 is TGTGCCAGCCGCTCTTCAACTCGCGGGGCTTACAATGAGCAGTTCTTC.

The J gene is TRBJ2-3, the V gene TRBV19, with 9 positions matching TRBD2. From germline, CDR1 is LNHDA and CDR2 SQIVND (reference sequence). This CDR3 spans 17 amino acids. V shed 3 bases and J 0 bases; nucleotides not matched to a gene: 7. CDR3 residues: CASSIAAGGRSTDTQYF. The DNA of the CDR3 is TGTGCCAGTAGTATCGCAGCGGGGGGCCGTAGCACAGATACGCAGTATTTT.

In nucleotides, the CDR3 is TGTGCCAGCAGCTTGTTTAATTTAGGGGGTCACAGCATTCAGTACTTC. This sequence encodes CASSLFNLGGHSIQYF. The chain carries TRBV5-5 and TRBJ2-4, with D perhaps matching TRBD1 (6 bases). CDR3 length equals 16 residues. The V gene's germline CDR1 is SGHKS and CDR2 YYEKEE (reference sequence). The V and J ends lost 1 base and 9 bases respectively, with 20 bases between them.

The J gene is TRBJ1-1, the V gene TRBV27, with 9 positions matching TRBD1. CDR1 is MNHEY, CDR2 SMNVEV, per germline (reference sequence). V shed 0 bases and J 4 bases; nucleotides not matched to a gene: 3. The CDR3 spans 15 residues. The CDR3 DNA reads TGTGCCAGCAGTTTATCAACAGGGGGCCCCACTGAAGCTTTCTTT. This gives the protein CASSLSTGGPTEAFF.

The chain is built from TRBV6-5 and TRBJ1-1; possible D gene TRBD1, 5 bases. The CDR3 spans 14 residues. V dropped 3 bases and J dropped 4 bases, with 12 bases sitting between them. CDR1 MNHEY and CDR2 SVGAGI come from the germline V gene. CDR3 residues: CASSYKGGGTEAFF. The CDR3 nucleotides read TGTGCCAGCAGTTATAAGGGCGGGGGCACTGAAGCTTTCTTT.

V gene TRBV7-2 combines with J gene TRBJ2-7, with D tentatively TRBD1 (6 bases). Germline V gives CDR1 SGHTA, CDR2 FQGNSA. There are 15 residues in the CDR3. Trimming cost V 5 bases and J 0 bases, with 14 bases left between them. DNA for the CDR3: TGTGCCAGCAGCCTTCGGTCAGGGGACTCCTACGAGCAGTACTTC. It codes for CASSLRSGDSYEQYF.

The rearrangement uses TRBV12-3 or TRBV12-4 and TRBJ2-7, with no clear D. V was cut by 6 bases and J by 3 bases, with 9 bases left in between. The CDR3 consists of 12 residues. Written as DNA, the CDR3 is TGTGCCAGCAGCCGAGTAGACTACGAGCAGTACTTC. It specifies CASSRVDYEQYF.